Following are 3 T cell receptor beta chains from one sample sequenced in a study of T cells in Graves' hyperthyroidism and ophthalmopathy. Amplification of TCR beta CDR3 regions was performed using RNA transcripts as template. The HTBI set primed first-round TCR CDR3 RT-PCR. Each CDR3 protein gets one entry after TCRdb re-called the multiplex PCR reads with MiXCR. The data hold under 250,000 distinct CDR3 sequences, with around 26% observed a single time. The sequenced material came from blood. All receptors come from a woman aged 40 to 49 with Graves' ophthalmopathy.

This clonotype was counted ten times or more. The chain has TRBV6-2 or TRBV6-3 and TRBJ1-6; tentative D call: TRBD1 (5 bases). Trimming pared 6 bases from V and 7 bases from J, leaving 19 bases between. Germline V lookup: CDR1 MNHEY, CDR2 SVGEGT. This CDR3 comprises 16 residues. CDR3 sequence (DNA): TGTGCCAGCAGGGACGGGGCGTCTGGACCAAATTCACCCCTCCACTTT. Translated, it gives CASRDGASGPNSPLHF.

This clonotype was observed many times. The genes are TRBV10-3 and TRBJ1-6; D not resolved. The V and J ends lost 3 bases and 11 bases respectively, with 11 bases between them. Germline V lookup: CDR1 ENHRY, CDR2 SYGVKD. This CDR3 region has 13 residues. CDR3: CAISEEQITPLHF. In DNA form, the CDR3 reads TGTGCCATCAGTGAAGAACAGATTACACCCCTCCACTTT.

This chain links TRBV11-2 with TRBJ2-7; D uncertain. This CDR3 contains 16 residues. The germline V gene encodes CDR1 SGHAT and CDR2 FQNNGV. V shed 5 bases and J shed 0 bases, with 17 bases lying between them. The CDR3 sequence: CASSPAAYDTSYEQYF. In nucleotides, the CDR3 is TGTGCCAGCAGCCCAGCCGCATACGACACCTCCTACGAGCAGTACTTC. The full variable domain, completed using reference TRBV11-2 and TRBJ2-7, is EAGVAQSPRYKIIEKRQSVAFWCNPISGHATLYWYQQILGQGPKLLIQFQNNGVVDDSQLPKDRFSAERLKGVDSTLKIQPAKLEDSAVYLCASSPAAYDTSYEQYFGPGTRLTVT.